This T cell receptor (beta chain) was captured by sequencing in a study of T cell changes during pregnancy in multiple sclerosis. Germline V gene data show CDR1 as MDHEN and CDR2 as SYDVKM. With 6 bases removed from V and 6 bases from J, the gap between germline ends came to 18 bases. The CDR3 consists of 15 residues. Some clones are missing from TCRdb's copy, which holds only in-frame ones; the method was immunoSEQ multiplex PCR. This table has about 77,000 clones, about 92% appearing once. This specimen was peripheral blood, taken after pregnancy. The rearrangement links TRBV28 to TRBJ1-5; TRBD1 is a possible D gene (6 bases). This receptor was identified in a female donor in good health, enrolled as a control in a pregnancy study. The CDR3 reads CASSDSGVRGQPQHF. DNA of the CDR3: TGTGCCAGCAGCGACTCAGGGGTTCGTGGTCAGCCCCAGCATTTT.